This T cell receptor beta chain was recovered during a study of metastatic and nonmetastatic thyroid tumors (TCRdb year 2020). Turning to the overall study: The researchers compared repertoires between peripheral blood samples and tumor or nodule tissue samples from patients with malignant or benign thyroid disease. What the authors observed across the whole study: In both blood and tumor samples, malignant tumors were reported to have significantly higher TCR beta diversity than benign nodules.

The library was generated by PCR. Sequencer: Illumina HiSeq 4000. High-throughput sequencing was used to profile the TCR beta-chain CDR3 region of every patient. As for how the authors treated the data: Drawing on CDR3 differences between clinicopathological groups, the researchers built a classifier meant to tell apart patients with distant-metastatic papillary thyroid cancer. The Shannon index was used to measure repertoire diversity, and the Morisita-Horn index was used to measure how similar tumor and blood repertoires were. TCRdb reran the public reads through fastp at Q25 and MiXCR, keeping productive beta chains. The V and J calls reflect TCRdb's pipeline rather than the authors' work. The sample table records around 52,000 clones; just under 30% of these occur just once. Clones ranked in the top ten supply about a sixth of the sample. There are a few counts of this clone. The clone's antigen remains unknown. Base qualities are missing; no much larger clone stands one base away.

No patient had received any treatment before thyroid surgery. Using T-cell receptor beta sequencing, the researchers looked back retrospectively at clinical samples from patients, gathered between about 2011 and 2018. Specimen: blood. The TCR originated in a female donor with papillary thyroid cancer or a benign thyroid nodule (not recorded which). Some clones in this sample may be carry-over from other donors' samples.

The CDR3 region: CASSSIDRAGGYTF. The DNA sequence follows: TGTGCCAGCAGTTCCATAGACAGGGCGGGTGGCTACACCTTC. The chain is encoded by TRBV6-1 joined to TRBJ1-2, with TRBD1 identical over 7 junction bases. Reading from cysteine to phenylalanine, the CDR3 counts 14 amino acids. This entry keeps only the CDR3 DNA: 42 bases, framed from base 1. The CDR1 and CDR2 encoded by the germline V gene are MNHNS and SASEGT. Relative to germline, V is missing 5 bases and J is missing 7 bases, with 10 bases of the junction outside any gene match.